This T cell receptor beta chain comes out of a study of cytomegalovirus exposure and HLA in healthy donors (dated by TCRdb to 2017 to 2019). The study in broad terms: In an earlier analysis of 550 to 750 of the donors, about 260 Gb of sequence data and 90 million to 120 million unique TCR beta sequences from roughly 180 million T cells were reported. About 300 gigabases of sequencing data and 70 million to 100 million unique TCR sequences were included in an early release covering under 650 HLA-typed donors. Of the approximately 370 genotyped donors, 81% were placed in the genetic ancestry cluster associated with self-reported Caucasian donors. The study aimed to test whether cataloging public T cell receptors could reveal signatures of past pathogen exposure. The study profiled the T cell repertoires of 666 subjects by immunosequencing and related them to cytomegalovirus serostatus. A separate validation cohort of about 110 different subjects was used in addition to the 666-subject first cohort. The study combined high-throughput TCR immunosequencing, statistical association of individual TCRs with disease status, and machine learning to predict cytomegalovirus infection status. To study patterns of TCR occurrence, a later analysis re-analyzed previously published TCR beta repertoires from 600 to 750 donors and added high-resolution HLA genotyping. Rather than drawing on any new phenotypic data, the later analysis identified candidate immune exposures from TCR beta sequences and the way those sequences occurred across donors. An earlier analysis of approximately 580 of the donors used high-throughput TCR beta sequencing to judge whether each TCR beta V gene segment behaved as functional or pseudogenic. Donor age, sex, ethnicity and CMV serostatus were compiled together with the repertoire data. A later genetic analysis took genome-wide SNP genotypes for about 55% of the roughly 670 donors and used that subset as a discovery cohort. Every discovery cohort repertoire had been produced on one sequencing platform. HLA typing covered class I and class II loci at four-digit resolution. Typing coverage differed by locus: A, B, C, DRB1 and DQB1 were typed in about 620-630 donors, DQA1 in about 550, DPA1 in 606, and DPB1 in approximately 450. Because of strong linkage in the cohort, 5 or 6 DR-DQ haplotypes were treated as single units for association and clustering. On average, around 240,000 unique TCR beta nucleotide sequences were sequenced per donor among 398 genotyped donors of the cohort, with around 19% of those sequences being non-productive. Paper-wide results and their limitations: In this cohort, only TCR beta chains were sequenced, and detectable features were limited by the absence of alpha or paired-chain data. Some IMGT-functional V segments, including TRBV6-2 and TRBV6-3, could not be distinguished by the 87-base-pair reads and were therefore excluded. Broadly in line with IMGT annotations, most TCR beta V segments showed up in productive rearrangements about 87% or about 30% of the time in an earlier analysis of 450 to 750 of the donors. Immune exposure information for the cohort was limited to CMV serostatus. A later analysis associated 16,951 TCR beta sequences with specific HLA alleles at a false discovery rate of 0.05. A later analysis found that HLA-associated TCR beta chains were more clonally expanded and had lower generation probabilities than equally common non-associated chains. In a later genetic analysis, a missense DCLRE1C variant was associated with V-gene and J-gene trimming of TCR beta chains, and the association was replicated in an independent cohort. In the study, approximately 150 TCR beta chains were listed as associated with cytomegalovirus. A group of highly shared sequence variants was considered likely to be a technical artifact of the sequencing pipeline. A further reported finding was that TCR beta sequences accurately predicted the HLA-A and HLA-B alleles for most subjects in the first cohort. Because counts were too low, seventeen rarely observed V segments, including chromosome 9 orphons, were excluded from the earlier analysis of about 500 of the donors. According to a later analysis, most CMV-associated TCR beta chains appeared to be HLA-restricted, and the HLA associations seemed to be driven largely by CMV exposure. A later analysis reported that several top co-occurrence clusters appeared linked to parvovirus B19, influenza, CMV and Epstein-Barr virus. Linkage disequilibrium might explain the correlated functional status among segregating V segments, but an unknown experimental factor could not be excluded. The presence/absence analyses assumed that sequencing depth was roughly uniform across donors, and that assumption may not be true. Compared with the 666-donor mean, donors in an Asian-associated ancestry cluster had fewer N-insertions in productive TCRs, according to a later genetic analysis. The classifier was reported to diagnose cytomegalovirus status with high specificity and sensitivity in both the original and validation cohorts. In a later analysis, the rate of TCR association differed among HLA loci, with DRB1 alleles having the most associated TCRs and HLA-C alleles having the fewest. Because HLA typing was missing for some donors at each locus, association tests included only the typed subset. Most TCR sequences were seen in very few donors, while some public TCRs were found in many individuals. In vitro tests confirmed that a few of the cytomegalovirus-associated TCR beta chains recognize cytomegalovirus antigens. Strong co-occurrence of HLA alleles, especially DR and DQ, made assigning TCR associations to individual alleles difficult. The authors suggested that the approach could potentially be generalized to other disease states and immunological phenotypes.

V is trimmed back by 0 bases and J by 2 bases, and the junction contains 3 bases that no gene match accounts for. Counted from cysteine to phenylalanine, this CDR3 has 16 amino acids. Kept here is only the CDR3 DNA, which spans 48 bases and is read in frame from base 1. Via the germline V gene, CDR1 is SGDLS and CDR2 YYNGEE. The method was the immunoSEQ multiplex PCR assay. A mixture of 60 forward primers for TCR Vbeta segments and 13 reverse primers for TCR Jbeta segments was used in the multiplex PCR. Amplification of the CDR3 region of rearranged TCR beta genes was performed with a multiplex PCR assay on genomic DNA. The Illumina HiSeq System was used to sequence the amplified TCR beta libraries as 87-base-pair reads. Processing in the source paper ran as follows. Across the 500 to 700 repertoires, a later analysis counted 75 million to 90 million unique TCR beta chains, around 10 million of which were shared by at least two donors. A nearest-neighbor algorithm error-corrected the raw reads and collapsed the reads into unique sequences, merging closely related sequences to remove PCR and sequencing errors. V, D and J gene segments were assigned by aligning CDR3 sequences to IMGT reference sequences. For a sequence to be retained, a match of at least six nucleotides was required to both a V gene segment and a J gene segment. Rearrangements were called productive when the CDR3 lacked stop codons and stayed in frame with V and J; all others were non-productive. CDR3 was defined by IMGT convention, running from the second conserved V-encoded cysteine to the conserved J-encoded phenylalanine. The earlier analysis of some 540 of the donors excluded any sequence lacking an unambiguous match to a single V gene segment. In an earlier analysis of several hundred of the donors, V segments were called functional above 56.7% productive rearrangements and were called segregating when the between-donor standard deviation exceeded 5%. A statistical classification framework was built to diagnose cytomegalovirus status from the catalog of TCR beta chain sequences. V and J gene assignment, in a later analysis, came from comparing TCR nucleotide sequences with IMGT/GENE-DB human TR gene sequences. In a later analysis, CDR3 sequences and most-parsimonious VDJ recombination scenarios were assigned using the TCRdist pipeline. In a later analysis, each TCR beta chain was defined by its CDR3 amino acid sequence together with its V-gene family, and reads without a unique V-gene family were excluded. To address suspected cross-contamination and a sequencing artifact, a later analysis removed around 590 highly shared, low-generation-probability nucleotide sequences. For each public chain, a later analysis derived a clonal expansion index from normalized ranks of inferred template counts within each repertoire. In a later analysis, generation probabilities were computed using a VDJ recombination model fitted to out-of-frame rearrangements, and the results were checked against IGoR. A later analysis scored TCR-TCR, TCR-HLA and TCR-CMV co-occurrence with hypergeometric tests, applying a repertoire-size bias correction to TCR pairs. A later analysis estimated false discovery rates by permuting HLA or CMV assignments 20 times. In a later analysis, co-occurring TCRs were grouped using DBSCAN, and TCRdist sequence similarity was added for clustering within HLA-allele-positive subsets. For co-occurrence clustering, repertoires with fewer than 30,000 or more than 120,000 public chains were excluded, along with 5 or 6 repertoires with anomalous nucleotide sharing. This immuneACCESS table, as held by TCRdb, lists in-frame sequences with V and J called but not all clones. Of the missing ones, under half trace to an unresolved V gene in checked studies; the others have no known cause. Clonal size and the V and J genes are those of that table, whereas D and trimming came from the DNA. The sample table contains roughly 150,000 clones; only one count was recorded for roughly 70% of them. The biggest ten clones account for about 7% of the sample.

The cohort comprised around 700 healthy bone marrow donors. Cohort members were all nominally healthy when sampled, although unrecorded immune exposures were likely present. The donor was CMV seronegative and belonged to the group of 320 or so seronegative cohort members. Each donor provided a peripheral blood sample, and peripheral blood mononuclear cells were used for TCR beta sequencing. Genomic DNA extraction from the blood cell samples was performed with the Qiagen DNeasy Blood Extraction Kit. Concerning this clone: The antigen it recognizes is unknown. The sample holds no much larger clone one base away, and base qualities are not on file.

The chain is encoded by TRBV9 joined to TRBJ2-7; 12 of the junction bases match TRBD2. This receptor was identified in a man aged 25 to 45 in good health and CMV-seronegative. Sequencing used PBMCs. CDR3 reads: CASSVGLAGAAYEQYF. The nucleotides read TGTGCCAGCAGCGTAGGACTAGCGGGGGCCGCCTACGAGCAGTACTTC.